This T cell receptor beta chain was sequenced for a study of T cell responses to AZD1222 COVID-19 vaccine. Study outcomes and limitations: Along spike, vaccine-associated CD4 TCRs were found throughout, with dominance at 160-218 and 743-854.

Remarks on this clone: Its antigen is as yet unknown.

Per the germline V gene, CDR1 is SQVTM and CDR2 is ANQGSEA. Trimming took off 7 bases at V and 3 bases at J, with 9 bases between the two ends. This CDR3 comprises 11 residues. Only in-frame clones appear in the TCRdb table, and some are missing; sequencing was by immunoSEQ multiplex PCR. The sample consists of tens of thousands of clones, over 85% of them appearing once. This chain links TRBV29-1 with TRBJ1-1; D is perhaps TRBD1 (5 bases). This clonotype was sampled from an adult in good health. The sample was peripheral blood, taken on day 0 of MenACWY control vaccination. In DNA, the CDR3 is TGCAGCGCCGACAGAGACACTGAAGCTTTCTTT. It codes for CSADRDTEAFF.